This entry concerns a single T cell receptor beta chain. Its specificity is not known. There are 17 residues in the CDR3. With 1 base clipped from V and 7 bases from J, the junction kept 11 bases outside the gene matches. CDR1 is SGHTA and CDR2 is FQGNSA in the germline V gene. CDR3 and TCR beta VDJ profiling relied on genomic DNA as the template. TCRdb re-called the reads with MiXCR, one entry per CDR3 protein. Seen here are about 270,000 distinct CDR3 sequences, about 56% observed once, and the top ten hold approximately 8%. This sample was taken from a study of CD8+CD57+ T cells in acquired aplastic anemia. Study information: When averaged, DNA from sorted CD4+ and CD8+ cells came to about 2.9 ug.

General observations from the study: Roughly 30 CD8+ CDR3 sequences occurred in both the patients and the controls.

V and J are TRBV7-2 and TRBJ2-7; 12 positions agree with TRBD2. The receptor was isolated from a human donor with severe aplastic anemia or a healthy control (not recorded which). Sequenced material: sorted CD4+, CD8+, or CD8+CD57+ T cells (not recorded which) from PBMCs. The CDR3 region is CASSLGRRLAGEREQYF. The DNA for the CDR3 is TGTGCCAGCAGCTTAGGTCGTCGACTAGCGGGGGAACGTGAGCAGTACTTC.